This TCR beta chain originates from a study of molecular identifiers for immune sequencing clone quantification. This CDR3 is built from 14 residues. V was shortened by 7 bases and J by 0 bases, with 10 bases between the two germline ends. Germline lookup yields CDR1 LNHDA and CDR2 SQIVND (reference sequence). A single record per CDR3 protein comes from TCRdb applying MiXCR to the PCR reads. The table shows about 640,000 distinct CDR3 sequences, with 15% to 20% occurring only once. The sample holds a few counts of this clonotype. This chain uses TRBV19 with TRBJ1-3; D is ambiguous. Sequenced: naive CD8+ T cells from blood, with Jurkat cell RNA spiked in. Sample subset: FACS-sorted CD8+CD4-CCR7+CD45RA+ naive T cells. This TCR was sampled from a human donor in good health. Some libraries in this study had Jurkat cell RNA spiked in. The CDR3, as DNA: TGTGCCAGTACTTACGGGAGCTCTGGAAACACCATATATTTT. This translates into CASTYGSSGNTIYF. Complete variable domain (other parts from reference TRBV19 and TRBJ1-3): DGGITQSPKYLFRKEGQNVTLSCEQNLNHDAMYWYRQDPGQGLRLIYYSQIVNDFQKGDIAEGYSVSREKKESFPLTVTSAQKNPTAFYLCASTYGSSGNTIYFGEGSWLTVV.